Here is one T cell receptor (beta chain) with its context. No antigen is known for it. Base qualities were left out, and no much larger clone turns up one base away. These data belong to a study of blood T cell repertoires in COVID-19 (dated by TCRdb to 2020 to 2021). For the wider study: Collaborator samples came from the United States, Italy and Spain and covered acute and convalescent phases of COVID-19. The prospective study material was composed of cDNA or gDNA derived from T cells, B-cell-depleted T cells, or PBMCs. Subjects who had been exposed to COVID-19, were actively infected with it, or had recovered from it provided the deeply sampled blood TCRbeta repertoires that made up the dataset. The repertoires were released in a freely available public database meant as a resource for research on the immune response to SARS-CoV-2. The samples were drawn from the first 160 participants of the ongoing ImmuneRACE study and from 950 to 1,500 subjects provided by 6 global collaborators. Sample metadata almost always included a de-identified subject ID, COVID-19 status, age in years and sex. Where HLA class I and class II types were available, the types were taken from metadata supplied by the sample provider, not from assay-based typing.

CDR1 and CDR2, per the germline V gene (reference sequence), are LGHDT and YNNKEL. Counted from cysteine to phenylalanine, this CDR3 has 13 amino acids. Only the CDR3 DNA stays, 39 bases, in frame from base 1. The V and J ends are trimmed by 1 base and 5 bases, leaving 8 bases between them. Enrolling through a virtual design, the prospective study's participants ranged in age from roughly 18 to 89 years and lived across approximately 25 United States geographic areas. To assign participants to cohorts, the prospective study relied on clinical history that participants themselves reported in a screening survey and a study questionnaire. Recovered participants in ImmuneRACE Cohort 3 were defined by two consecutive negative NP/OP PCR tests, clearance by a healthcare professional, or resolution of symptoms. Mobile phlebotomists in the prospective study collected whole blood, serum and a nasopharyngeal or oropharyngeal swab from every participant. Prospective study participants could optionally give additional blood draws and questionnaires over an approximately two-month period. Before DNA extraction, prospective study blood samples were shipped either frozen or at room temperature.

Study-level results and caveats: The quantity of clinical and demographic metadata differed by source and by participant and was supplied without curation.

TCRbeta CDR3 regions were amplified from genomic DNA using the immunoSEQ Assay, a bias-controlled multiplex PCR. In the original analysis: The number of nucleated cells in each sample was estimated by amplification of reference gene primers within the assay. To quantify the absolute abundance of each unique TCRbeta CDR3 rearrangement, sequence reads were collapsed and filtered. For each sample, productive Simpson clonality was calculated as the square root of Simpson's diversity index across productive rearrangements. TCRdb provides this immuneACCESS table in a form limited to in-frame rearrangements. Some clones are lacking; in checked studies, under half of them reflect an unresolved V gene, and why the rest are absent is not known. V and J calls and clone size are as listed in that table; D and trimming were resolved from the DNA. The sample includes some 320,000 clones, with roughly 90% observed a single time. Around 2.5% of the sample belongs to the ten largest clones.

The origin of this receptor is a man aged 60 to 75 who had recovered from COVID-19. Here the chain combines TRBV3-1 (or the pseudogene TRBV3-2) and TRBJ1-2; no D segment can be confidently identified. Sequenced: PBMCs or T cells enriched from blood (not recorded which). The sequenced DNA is TGTGCCAGCAGCCAAGGCGGTCCTTATGGCTACACCTTC. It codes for CASSQGGPYGYTF.